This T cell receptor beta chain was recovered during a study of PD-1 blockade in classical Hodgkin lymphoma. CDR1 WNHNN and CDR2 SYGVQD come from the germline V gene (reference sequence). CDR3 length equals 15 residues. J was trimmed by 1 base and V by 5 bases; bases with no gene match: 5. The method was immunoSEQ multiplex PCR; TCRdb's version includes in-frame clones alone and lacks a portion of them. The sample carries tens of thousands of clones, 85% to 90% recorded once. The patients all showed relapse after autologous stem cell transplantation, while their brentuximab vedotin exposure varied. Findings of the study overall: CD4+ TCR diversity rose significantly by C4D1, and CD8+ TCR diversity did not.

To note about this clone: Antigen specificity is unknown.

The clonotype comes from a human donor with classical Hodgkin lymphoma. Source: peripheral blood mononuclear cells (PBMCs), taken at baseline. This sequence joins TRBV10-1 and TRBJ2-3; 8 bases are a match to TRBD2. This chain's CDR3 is CASSPSSGGTDTQYF. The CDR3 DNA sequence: TGCGCCAGCAGTCCCAGTAGCGGGGGCACAGATACGCAGTATTTT.